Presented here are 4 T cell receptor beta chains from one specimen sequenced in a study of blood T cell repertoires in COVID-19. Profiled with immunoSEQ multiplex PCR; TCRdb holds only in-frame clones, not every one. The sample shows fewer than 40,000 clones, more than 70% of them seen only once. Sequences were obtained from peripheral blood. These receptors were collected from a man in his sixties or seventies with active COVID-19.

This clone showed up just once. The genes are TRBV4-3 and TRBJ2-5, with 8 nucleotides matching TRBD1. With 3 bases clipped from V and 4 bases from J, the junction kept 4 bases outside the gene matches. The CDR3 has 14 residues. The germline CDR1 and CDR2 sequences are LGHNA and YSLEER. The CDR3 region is CASSHPGQGETQYF. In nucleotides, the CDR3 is TGCGCCAGCAGCCACCCCGGACAGGGAGAGACCCAGTACTTC.

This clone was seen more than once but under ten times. The CDR3 DNA follows: TGTGCCAGCAGTGGGGCCGTGAACACTGAAGCTTTCTTT. Residues: CASSGAVNTEAFF. The chain joins TRBV2 to TRBJ1-1; D gene unclear. V was pared by 4 bases and J by 0 bases, with 6 bases between. In germline, CDR1 is SNHLY, CDR2 FYNNEI. This CDR3 contains 13 residues.

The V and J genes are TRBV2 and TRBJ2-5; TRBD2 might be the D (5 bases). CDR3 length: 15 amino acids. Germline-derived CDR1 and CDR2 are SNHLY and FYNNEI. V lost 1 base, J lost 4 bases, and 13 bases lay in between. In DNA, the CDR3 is TGTGCCAGCAGTGAAGTCGGGGTACCTTCAGAGACCCAGTACTTC. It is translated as CASSEVGVPSETQYF.

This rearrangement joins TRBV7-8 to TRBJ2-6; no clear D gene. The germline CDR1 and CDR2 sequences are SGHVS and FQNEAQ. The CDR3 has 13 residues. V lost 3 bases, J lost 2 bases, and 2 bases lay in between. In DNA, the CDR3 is TGTGCCAGCAGCTTCGCTGGGGCCAACGTCCTGACTTTC. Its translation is CASSFAGANVLTF. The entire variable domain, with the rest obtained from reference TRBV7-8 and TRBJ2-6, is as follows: GAGVSQSPRYKVAKRGQDVALRCDPISGHVSLFWYQQALGQGPEFLTYFQNEAQLDKSGLPSDRFFAERPEGSVSTLKIQRTQQEDSAVYLCASSFAGANVLTFGAGSRLTVL.